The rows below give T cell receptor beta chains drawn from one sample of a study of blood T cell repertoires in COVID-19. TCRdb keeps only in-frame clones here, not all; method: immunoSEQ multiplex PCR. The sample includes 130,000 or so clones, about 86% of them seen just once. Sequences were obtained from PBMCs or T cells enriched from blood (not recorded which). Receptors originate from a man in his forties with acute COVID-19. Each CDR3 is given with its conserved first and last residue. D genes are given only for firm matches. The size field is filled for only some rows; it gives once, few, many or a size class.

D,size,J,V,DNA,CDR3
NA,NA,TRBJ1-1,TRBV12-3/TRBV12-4,TGTGCCAGCACTCTGGACTGGAGGGGTGAAGCTTTCTTT,CASTLDWRGEAFF
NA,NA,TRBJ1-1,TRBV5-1,TGCGCCAGCAGCTTTTTACAGGGTACCACTGAAGCTTTCTTT,CASSFLQGTTEAFF
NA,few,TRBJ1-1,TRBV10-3,TGTGCCATCAATCAAGCAGGCATGAACACTGAAGCTTTCTTT,CAINQAGMNTEAFF
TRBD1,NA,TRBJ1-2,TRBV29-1,TGCAGCGTTGAAAGGACAGGACAAACTCCTAACTATGGCTACACCTTC,CSVERTGQTPNYGYTF
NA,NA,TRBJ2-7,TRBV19,TGTGCCAGTTCGTGGCGGGCGGCCTACGAGCAGTACTTC,CASSWRAAYEQYF
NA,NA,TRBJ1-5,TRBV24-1,TGTGCCACCAGTGACCAAGACAGGAGCAATCAGCCCCAGCATTTT,CATSDQDRSNQPQHF
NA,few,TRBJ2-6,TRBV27,TGTGCCAGCAGTTCCTATGGGGCCAACGTCCTGACTTTC,CASSSYGANVLTF
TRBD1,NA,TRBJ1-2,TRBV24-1,TGTGCCGTAGGCTTAAAAGGGACAGGAGCCGGCTACACCTTC,CAVGLKGTGAGYTF
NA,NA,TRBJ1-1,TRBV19,TGTGCCAGTAGTATAGATACAGGGAACACTGAAGCTTTCTTT,CASSIDTGNTEAFF
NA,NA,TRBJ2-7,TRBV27,TGTGCCAGCAGTTTAAGAGTTAACTACGAGCAGTACTTC,CASSLRVNYEQYF
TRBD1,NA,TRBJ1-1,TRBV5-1,TGCGCCAGCAGCCGAGACAGGGGGGAAGCTTTCTTT,CASSRDRGEAFF
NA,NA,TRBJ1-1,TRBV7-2,TGTGCCAGCAGCTTACAGGGGTCTATGAACACTGAAGCTTTCTTT,CASSLQGSMNTEAFF
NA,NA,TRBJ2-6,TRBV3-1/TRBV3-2,TGTGCCAGCAGCCAATCTCCCTCCGGGGCCAACGTCCTGACTTTC,CASSQSPSGANVLTF
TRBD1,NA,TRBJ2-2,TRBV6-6,TGTGCCAGCAGTTCCCCCGGACAGGGAGGATCCGGGGAGCTGTTTTTT,CASSSPGQGGSGELFF
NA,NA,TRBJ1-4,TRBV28,TGTGCCAGCAGTCCGGACAGAGAAAAACTGTTTTTT,CASSPDREKLFF
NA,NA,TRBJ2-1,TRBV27,TGTGCCAGCAGTTTTCAAACAGGGAGAGAAGAGCAGTTCTTC,CASSFQTGREEQFF
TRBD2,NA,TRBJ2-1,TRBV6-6,TGTGCCAGCAGTTACGGTGGACTAGGAGACAATGAGCAGTTCTTC,CASSYGGLGDNEQFF
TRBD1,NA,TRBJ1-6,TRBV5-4,TGTGCCAGCAGCTTGGAAACCGGGACAGGGATCTCACCCCTCCACTTT,CASSLETGTGISPLHF
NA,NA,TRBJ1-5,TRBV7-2,TGTGCCAGCAGCTTAGCGGCAGTCAATCAGCCCCAGCATTTT,CASSLAAVNQPQHF
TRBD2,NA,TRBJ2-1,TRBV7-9,TGTGCCAGCAGCGTCCGACTAGCGGATTATGATGAGCAGTTCTTC,CASSVRLADYDEQFF
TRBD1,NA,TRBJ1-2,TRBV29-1,TGCAGCGGTGGGACAGACGGCTACACCTTC,CSGGTDGYTF
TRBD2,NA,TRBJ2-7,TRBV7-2,TGTGCCAGCAGCTTGAGCGGGAGTTCCTACGAGCAGTACTTC,CASSLSGSSYEQYF
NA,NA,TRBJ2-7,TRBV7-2,TGTGCCAGCAGCTTATCGCAGCTAGCAGGCGAGCAGTACTTC,CASSLSQLAGEQYF
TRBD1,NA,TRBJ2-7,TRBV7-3,TGTGCCAGCAGCTTAATGGGACAGGGGGCCTACGAGCAGTACTTC,CASSLMGQGAYEQYF
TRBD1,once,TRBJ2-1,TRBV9,TGTGCCAGCAGCGCGCCGGGACAGGGGTACAATGAGCAGTTCTTC,CASSAPGQGYNEQFF
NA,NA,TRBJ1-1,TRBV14,TGTGCCAGCAGCCAAAGGAGGATCACTGAAGCTTTCTTT,CASSQRRITEAFF
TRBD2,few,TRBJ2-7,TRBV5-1,TGCGCCAGCAGCTACCCGGGAGGGGTCGAGCAGTACTTC,CASSYPGGVEQYF
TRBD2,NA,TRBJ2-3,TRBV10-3,TGTGCCATCAGCCTGACTAGCGCTACGAATACGCAGTATTTT,CAISLTSATNTQYF
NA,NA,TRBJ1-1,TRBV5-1,TGCGCCAGCAGCTTGGAGGGACTGAGGAACACTGAAGCTTTCTTT,CASSLEGLRNTEAFF
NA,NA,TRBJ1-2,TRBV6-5,TGTGCCAGCAGTTCGGACAGCCAGTGGAGCTATGGCTACACCTTC,CASSSDSQWSYGYTF
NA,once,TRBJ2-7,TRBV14,TGTGCCAGCAGCCAAGACAATGGCGGAAACTACGAGCAGTACTTC,CASSQDNGGNYEQYF
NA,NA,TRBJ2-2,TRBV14,TGTGCCAGCAGCCAATTGGCGGCCGCCGCGAACACCGGGGAGCTGTTTTTT,CASSQLAAAANTGELFF